In its sample, the clone carrying this T cell receptor (beta chain) was seen a few times. Its antigen remains unknown. The germline V gene encodes CDR1 SGHRS and CDR2 YFSETQ. The CDR3 is made up of 16 amino acids. V was pared by 0 bases and J by 2 bases, with 14 bases between. This entry is derived from a study of Graves' ophthalmopathy and Graves' hyperthyroidism. Regarding the study as a whole: Sensitivity of under 71% and specificity of less than 85% were achieved by the model that predicted ophthalmopathy progression.

For repertoire sequencing, the TCR beta CDR3 regions were amplified from RNA transcripts. RT-PCR was first run with HTBI primers, then multiplex PCR in a second round. MiXCR, run by TCRdb on the multiplex PCR reads, gives a single entry per CDR3 protein. The sample lists 650,000 to 900,000 distinct CDR3 sequences; approximately 40% were seen once. Other autoimmune diseases, uncontrolled infections, pregnancy or lactation led to the exclusion of patients. Orbital computed tomography, together with clinical symptoms, serum thyroxine, TRAb and thyroid ultrasound, was used for diagnosis. This TCR was sampled from an adult man with Graves' ophthalmopathy. The chain employs TRBV5-1 and TRBJ2-5, with unresolved D. Source material: peripheral blood. CDR3 bases: TGCGCCAGCAGCTTGGGCCCAGGACGGCGTCAAGAGACCCAGTACTTC. Its protein is CASSLGPGRRQETQYF.